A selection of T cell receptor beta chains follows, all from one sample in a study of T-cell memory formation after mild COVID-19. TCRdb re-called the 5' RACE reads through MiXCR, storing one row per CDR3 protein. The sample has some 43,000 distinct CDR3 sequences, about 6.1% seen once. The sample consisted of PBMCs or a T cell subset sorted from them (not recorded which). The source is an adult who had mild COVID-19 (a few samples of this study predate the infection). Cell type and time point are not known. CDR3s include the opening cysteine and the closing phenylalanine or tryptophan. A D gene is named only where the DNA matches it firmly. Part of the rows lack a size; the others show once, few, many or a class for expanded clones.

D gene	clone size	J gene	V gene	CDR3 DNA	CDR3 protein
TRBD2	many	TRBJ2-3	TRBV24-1	TGTGCCACCACCGCGGGAGGGCAAGATACGCAGTATTTT	CATTAGGQDTQYF
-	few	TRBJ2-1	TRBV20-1	TGCAGTGCTAGACCCCCCGTCACAGAATATTACAATGAGCAGTTCTTC	CSARPPVTEYYNEQFF
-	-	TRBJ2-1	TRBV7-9	TGTGCCAGCAGCTCAACGGGAAAAAGCAATGAGCAGTTCTTC	CASSSTGKSNEQFF
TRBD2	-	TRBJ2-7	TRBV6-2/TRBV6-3	TGTGCCAGCAGTCTAGCGGGAGGGCCCTACGAGCAGTACTTC	CASSLAGGPYEQYF
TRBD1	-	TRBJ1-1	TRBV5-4	TGTGCCAGCAGCGCTACAGGGGCCGGGAACACTGAAGCTTTCTTT	CASSATGAGNTEAFF
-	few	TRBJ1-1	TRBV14	TGTGCCAGCAGCCAGAATCGTGGCCTGAACACTGAAGCTTTCTTT	CASSQNRGLNTEAFF
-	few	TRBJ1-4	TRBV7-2	TGTGCCAGCAGCTTAAGCTCCAGTGCAACTAATGAAAAACTGTTTTTT	CASSLSSSATNEKLFF
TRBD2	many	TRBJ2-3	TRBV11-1	TGTGCCAGCAGCTTAGGTGGTCGGCCCGGGGGGACAGATACGCAGTATTTT	CASSLGGRPGGTDTQYF
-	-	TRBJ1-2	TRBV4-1	TGCGCCAGCAGCCAAGATAGAGGGTTCTATGGCTACACCTTC	CASSQDRGFYGYTF
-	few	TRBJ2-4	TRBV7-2	TGTGCCAGCAGCTTAGAGGGTAGTGGCAAAAACATTCAGTACTTC	CASSLEGSGKNIQYF
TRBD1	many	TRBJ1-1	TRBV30	TGTGCCTGGGAAGGACAGGGAAAGATGAACACTGAAGCTTTCTTT	CAWEGQGKMNTEAFF
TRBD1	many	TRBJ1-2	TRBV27	TGTGCCAGCAGTTTAATAAGGGACAGCGGTAACTATGGCTACACCTTC	CASSLIRDSGNYGYTF
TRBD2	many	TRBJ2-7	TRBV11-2	TGTGCCAGCAGCTTAGCGGGACTAGCGGGGTCGGGTGAGCAGTACTTC	CASSLAGLAGSGEQYF
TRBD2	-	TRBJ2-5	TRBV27	TGTGCCAGCGGGACTAGCGGGGGATGGACGACCCAGTACTTC	CASGTSGGWTTQYF
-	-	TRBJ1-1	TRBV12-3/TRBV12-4	TGTGCCAGCAGTCTACAGGGTCTAGTCCGCTCTCAATCTGAAGCTTTCTTT	CASSLQGLVRSQSEAFF
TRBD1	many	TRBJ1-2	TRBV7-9	TGTGCCAGCAGCTCCGGGACAGATGGCTACACCTTC	CASSSGTDGYTF
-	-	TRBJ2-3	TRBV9	TGTGCCAGCAGCGTAGGACACAGGACCAGCACAGATACGCAGTATTTT	CASSVGHRTSTDTQYF
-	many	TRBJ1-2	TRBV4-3	TGCGCCAGCAGCCAAGATGGCAGAATTGGAGGCTACACCTTC	CASSQDGRIGGYTF
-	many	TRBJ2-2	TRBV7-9	TGTGCCAGCAGCTTAACGGTACCAGCCGGGGAGCTGTTTTTT	CASSLTVPAGELFF
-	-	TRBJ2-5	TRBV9	TGTGCCAGCAGCGTAGGTAACAGGGCAGAGACCCAGTACTTC	CASSVGNRAETQYF
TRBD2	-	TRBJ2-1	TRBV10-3	TGTGCCATCAGTGTAGCGGGGGTCTACAATGAGCAGTTCTTC	CAISVAGVYNEQFF
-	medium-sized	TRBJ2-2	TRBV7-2	TGTGCCAGCAGCTTAATCGGGGCGAACACCGGGGAGCTGTTTTTT	CASSLIGANTGELFF
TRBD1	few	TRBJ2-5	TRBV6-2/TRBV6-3	TGTGCCAGCAGATCACCGGGACAGCAAGAGACCCAGTACTTC	CASRSPGQQETQYF
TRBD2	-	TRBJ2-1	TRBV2	TGTGCCAGCAGTGAAGATAAGGCGGGGGGGTCCAATGAGCAGTTCTTC	CASSEDKAGGSNEQFF
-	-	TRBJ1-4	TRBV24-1	TGTGCCACCAGTGATTCGGAGGCCAATGAAAAACTGTTTTTT	CATSDSEANEKLFF
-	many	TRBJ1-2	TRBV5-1	TGCGCCAGCAGCTTGATCGACAGCCGCAACTATGGCTACACCTTC	CASSLIDSRNYGYTF
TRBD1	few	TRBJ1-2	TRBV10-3	TGTGCCATCAGTGAGAACAGGGGATGGGGCTACACCTTC	CAISENRGWGYTF